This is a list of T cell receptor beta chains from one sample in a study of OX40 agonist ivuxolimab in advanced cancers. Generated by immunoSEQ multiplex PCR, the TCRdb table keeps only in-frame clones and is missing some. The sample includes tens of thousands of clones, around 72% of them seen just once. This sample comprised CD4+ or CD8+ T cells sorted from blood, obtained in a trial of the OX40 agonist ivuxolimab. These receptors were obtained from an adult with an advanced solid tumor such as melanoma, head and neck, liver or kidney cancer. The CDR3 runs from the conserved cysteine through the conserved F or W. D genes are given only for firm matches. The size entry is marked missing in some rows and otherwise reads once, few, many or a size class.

TGTGCCAGCAGGCCGACAGGGCACCCTGCTGAAGCTTTCTTT | CASRPTGHPAEAFF | - | TRBV6-1 | TRBD1 | TRBJ1-1
TGTGCCAGCAGGAAAAGCGGGCGTCCCACAGATACGCAGTATTTT | CASRKSGRPTDTQYF | once | TRBV7-6 | - | TRBJ2-3
TGTGCCAGCAGTGAAAATGGCAATCAGCCCCAGCATTTT | CASSENGNQPQHF | - | TRBV25-1 | - | TRBJ1-5
TGTGCCAGCAGCGTAGGAGGAGGATCCTCTGGAAACACCATATATTTT | CASSVGGGSSGNTIYF | - | TRBV9 | - | TRBJ1-3
TGTGCCAGCAGCGTAGGAGGGCAGCTGAACACTGAAGCTTTCTTT | CASSVGGQLNTEAFF | few | TRBV9 | - | TRBJ1-1
TGTGCCAGCAGCTTGGAAGGGGTATTGAGCGAGCAGTACTTC | CASSLEGVLSEQYF | few | TRBV5-4 | - | TRBJ2-7
TGTGCCAGCAGTTTACCCCGGACCATCACGGTGGCAAGAGCGGCCCAGTACTTC | CASSLPRTITVARAAQYF | - | TRBV28 | - | TRBJ2-5
TGTGCCAGTAGTATAGTGAAGAACACTGAAGCTTTCTTT | CASSIVKNTEAFF | - | TRBV19 | - | TRBJ1-1
TGTGCCAGCAGCCCTCATGGGACATCTCGCGCTGAAGCTTTCTTT | CASSPHGTSRAEAFF | - | TRBV9 | - | TRBJ1-1
TGTGCCAGCAGCACTCGGGTCGCCCTAGCAGATACGCAGTATTTT | CASSTRVALADTQYF | - | TRBV7-2 | - | TRBJ2-3
TGTGCCAGCAGCTTACCCACGGATACGCAGTATTTT | CASSLPTDTQYF | - | TRBV11-3 | - | TRBJ2-3
TGTGCCAGCAGCTTTCTCGGGGGCCGGGATACGCAGTATTTT | CASSFLGGRDTQYF | - | TRBV7-8 | - | TRBJ2-3
TGTGCCAGCAGCTTTGACGGCAACGAGCAGTACTTC | CASSFDGNEQYF | few | TRBV11-2 | - | TRBJ2-7
TGTGCCAGCAGCTCGCCCGGGGCGTGGGGCTACACCTTC | CASSSPGAWGYTF | - | TRBV5-4 | - | TRBJ1-2
TGTGCCAGCAGCTTGATGGGAGCTGCCCGGAATCAGCCCCAGCATTTT | CASSLMGAARNQPQHF | medium-sized | TRBV5-4 | - | TRBJ1-5
TGCGCCAGCAGCCCTGTAAGGGGCTCCTCCTACGAGCAGTACTTC | CASSPVRGSSYEQYF | - | TRBV4-3 | - | TRBJ2-7
TGTGCCAGCTACGATTGGCGAAATCCTGTGAATACGCAGTATTTT | CASYDWRNPVNTQYF | - | TRBV2 | - | TRBJ2-3
TGTGCCAGCAGTGAAGTAACGGGGGCCTACTACAATGAGCAGTTCTTC | CASSEVTGAYYNEQFF | - | TRBV2 | - | TRBJ2-1
TGCGCCAGCAGCCAAGATACCAGCCCCTACAATGAGCAGTTCTTC | CASSQDTSPYNEQFF | - | TRBV4-3 | - | TRBJ2-1
TGTGCCAGCAGTAGGGTAAGTCTCACTGAAGCTTTCTTT | CASSRVSLTEAFF | once | TRBV21-1 | - | TRBJ1-1
TGTGCCAGCAGCTCATATGAGGTTTCTGGAAACACCATATATTTT | CASSSYEVSGNTIYF | many | TRBV11-2 | - | TRBJ1-3
TGCAGCGTTGATTTGGGGGACACCGGGGAGCTGTTTTTT | CSVDLGDTGELFF | - | TRBV29-1 | - | TRBJ2-2
TGTGCCAGCAGCGTAGGGCAGACCTCCTACAATGAGCAGTTCTTC | CASSVGQTSYNEQFF | once | TRBV9 | - | TRBJ2-1
TGTGCCAGCAGCTCCCATGGGAGAAGCAATCAGCCCCAGCATTTT | CASSSHGRSNQPQHF | - | TRBV11-3 | - | TRBJ1-5
TGTGCCAGCAGCTTACTAGAGACTAATGAAAAACTGTTTTTT | CASSLLETNEKLFF | - | TRBV7-9 | - | TRBJ1-4
TGCGCCAGCAGCCCGAGGAGTGCTTACACTGAAGCTTTCTTT | CASSPRSAYTEAFF | many | TRBV5-1 | - | TRBJ1-1
TGTGCCAGCAGTTTAGGCGTCTACAATGAGCAGTTCTTC | CASSLGVYNEQFF | - | TRBV27 | - | TRBJ2-1
TGTGCCAGCAGCCTCAGGGGATTGGGCCAGCCCCAGCATTTT | CASSLRGLGQPQHF | - | TRBV6-5 | - | TRBJ1-5
TGTGCCAGCAGCCAAACCGACAGCTATGGCTACACCTTC | CASSQTDSYGYTF | once | TRBV14 | - | TRBJ1-2
TGTGCCATCAGTGACGCAAGGGGTAGTGCGCGGGACACTGAAGCTTTCTTT | CAISDARGSARDTEAFF | - | TRBV10-3 | - | TRBJ1-1
TGCGCCAGCAGCCAAGATCCGGGGCGGATGATCTATGGCTACACCTTC | CASSQDPGRMIYGYTF | once | TRBV4-1 | - | TRBJ1-2
TGTGCCAGCAGCTTAGGGACAGCCAACGAGCAGTACTTC | CASSLGTANEQYF | few | TRBV7-9 | - | TRBJ2-7
TGTGCCAGCAGCTCGGATACCGGGGAGCTGTTTTTT | CASSSDTGELFF | - | TRBV7-3 | - | TRBJ2-2
TGTGCCAGCAGTCCCAGGGTTGGCAATCAGCCCCAGCATTTT | CASSPRVGNQPQHF | - | TRBV28 | - | TRBJ1-5
TGTGCCAGCAGTGGACAGGGGTTGAACACTGAAGCTTTCTTT | CASSGQGLNTEAFF | - | TRBV6-5 | TRBD1 | TRBJ1-1
TGTGCCAGCAGCCCCTTGGAGGGGCCTGTTGGCTACACCTTC | CASSPLEGPVGYTF | - | TRBV2 | - | TRBJ1-2
TGCGCCAGCAGCTTTCCGGGGTACGAGCAGTACTTC | CASSFPGYEQYF | - | TRBV5-4 | - | TRBJ2-7
TGTGCCAGCAGTTTAGGATTCGAGCAGTACTTC | CASSLGFEQYF | - | TRBV28 | - | TRBJ2-7
TGTGCCAGCGGCATAAGCGGGGCGGTCAATGAGCAGTTCTTC | CASGISGAVNEQFF | - | TRBV6-5 | TRBD2 | TRBJ2-1
TGTGCCTGGAGTGTACGGTCCTACGAGCAGTACTTC | CAWSVRSYEQYF | few | TRBV30 | - | TRBJ2-7
TGTGCCAGCAGCCCCCGACAGGAAGGAAACACCATATATTTT | CASSPRQEGNTIYF | - | TRBV13 | - | TRBJ1-3
TGCGCCAGCAGCTTGAGGGTTGGCCACTTATACAATGAGCAGTTCTTC | CASSLRVGHLYNEQFF | medium-sized | TRBV5-1 | - | TRBJ2-1
TGTGCCAGCAGCTGGGGACGGCTGAACACTGAAGCTTTCTTT | CASSWGRLNTEAFF | - | TRBV7-9 | - | TRBJ1-1
TGTGCCAGCAGTGGAGGGGGCTTCTTTGGAAACACCATATATTTT | CASSGGGFFGNTIYF | - | TRBV2 | TRBD1 | TRBJ1-3
TGTGCCAGCAGCGGACAGGAGAAACTGTTTTTT | CASSGQEKLFF | once | TRBV7-3 | TRBD1 | TRBJ1-4
TGTGCCAGCAGCAAACTAGCGGAGACAGATACGCAGTATTTT | CASSKLAETDTQYF | - | TRBV7-9 | TRBD2 | TRBJ2-3
TGTGCCAGCCGGAGCCGTTCGTTTGAGGGTGAAGCTTTCTTT | CASRSRSFEGEAFF | once | TRBV27 | - | TRBJ1-1
TGTGCCAGCAGTCTAGCGGGGGGGACAGATACGCAGTATTTT | CASSLAGGTDTQYF | once | TRBV6-1 | TRBD2 | TRBJ2-3
TGTGCCAGCAGCTTACGTCCGGGACACACAAACAATGAGCAGTTCTTC | CASSLRPGHTNNEQFF | - | TRBV7-3 | - | TRBJ2-1
TGCGCCAGCAGCCAAGATAGAGGTACTGAAGCTTTCTTT | CASSQDRGTEAFF | - | TRBV4-1 | - | TRBJ1-1
TGTGCCAGCAGTTTAGGAAGGGGGCAGAATTCACCCCTCCACTTT | CASSLGRGQNSPLHF | - | TRBV28 | TRBD1 | TRBJ1-6
TGCAGCGTTCTGCGGACCCACGCAGCTTTCTTT | CSVLRTHAAFF | - | TRBV29-1 | - | TRBJ1-1
TGTGCCAGCAGCCCCGGCCAGGGAGCAGCAGATACGCAGTATTTT | CASSPGQGAADTQYF | - | TRBV5-6 | - | TRBJ2-3